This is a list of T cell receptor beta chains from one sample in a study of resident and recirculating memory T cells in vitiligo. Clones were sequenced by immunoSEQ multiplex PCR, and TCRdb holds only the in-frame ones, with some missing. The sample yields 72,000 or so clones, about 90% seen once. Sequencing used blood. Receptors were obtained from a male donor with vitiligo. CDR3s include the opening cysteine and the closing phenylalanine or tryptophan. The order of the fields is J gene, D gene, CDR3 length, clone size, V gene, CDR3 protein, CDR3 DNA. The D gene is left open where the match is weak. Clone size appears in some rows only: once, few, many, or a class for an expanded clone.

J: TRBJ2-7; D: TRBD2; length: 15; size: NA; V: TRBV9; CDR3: CASSPLAGVSYEQYF; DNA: TGTGCCAGCAGCCCCCTAGCGGGAGTCAGCTACGAGCAGTACTTC
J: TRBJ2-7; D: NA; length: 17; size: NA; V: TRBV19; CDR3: CASSIRGGPSGTYEQYF; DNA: TGTGCCAGTAGTATTCGCGGAGGACCCTCCGGGACCTACGAGCAGTACTTC
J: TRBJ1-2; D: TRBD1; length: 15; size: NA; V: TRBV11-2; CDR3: CASSLTGGRNYGYTF; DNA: TGTGCCAGCAGCCTGACAGGGGGCCGTAACTATGGCTACACCTTC
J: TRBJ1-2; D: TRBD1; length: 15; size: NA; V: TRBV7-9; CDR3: CASSRSRGLDYGYTF; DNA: TGTGCCAGCAGCCGGTCCAGGGGGCTGGACTATGGCTACACCTTC
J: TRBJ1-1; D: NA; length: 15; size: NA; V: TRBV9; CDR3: CASSPDPGGVTEAFF; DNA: TGTGCCAGCAGCCCCGACCCCGGGGGGGTCACTGAAGCTTTCTTT
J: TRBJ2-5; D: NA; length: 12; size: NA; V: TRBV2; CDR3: CASSNGGETQYF; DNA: TGTGCCAGCAGTAACGGAGGAGAGACCCAGTACTTC
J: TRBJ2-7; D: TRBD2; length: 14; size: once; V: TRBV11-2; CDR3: CASSLAGGPAEQYF; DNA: TGTGCCAGCAGCTTAGCGGGAGGGCCGGCCGAGCAGTACTTC
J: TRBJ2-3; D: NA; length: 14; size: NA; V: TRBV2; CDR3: CASNGGRATDTQYF; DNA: TGTGCCAGCAACGGGGGACGGGCCACAGATACGCAGTATTTT
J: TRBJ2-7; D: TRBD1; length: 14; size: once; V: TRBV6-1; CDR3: CASSGRDRIYEQYF; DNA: TGTGCCAGCAGTGGCCGGGACAGAATATACGAGCAGTACTTC
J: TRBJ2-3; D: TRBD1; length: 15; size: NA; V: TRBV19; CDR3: CASSESGTATDTQYF; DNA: TGTGCCAGTAGTGAATCCGGGACAGCCACGGATACGCAGTATTTT
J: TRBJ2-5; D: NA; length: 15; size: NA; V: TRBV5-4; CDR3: CASSPDRSLLETQYF; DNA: TGTGCCAGCAGCCCCGACAGGTCCCTGTTGGAGACCCAGTACTTC
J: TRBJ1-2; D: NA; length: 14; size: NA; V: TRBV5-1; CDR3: CASSSQGFSYGYTF; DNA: TGCGCCAGCAGCTCCCAGGGGTTTTCCTATGGCTACACCTTC
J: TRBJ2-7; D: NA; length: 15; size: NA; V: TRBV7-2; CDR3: CASSLLALSSYEQYF; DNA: TGTGCCAGCAGCTTGTTAGCGCTTAGCTCCTACGAGCAGTACTTC
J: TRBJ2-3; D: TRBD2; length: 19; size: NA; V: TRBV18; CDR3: CASSPRWSRLAGVRDTQYF; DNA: TGTGCCAGCTCACCGCGGTGGTCGAGACTAGCGGGAGTAAGAGATACGCAGTATTTT
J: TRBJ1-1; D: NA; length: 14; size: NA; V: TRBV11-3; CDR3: CASSSVAANTEAFF; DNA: TGTGCCAGCAGCTCGGTGGCGGCGAACACTGAAGCTTTCTTT
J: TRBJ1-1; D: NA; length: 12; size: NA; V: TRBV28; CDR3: CASSLEPFEAFF; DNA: TGTGCCAGCAGTTTAGAGCCATTTGAAGCTTTCTTT
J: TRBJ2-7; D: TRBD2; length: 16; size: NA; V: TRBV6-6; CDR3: CASTRPRSGSSYEQYF; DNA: TGTGCCAGCACCCGCCCCCGGAGCGGGAGTTCCTACGAGCAGTACTTC
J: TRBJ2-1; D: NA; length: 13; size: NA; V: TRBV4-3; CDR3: CASSQLVAYEQFF; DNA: TGCGCCAGCAGCCAATTGGTGGCTTATGAGCAGTTCTTC
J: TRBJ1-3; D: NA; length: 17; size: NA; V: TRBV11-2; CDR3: CASSTPSGGRSGNTIYF; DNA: TGTGCCAGCAGCACACCCAGTGGAGGACGGTCTGGAAACACCATATATTTT
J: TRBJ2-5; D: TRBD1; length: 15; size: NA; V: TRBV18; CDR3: CASSPLTGGEKTQYF; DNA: TGTGCCAGCTCACCCCTGACAGGGGGCGAGAAGACCCAGTACTTC
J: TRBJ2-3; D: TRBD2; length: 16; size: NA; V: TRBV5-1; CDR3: CASSFAQREGGDTQYF; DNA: TGCGCCAGCAGCTTCGCCCAGCGGGAGGGTGGGGATACGCAGTATTTT
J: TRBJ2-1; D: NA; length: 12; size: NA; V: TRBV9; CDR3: CASKGSGGSAFF; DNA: TGTGCCAGCAAGGGAAGTGGCGGGTCGGCGTTCTTC
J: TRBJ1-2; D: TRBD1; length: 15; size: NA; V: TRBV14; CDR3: CASSPRTGLGYGYTF; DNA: TGTGCCAGCAGCCCTCGGACAGGGTTGGGCTATGGCTACACCTTC
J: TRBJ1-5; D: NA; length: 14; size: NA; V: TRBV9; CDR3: CASSRGSSNQPQHF; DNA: TGTGCCAGCAGCAGGGGGTCTAGCAATCAGCCCCAGCATTTT
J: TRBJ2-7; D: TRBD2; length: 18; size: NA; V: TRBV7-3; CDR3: CASSLMAPIAGGPWEQYF; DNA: TGTGCCAGCAGCTTAATGGCCCCCATAGCGGGAGGGCCGTGGGAGCAGTACTTC
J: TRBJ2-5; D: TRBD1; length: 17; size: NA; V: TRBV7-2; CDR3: CASSHAPGQGALETQYF; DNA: TGTGCCAGCAGCCATGCGCCGGGACAGGGGGCCTTGGAGACCCAGTACTTC
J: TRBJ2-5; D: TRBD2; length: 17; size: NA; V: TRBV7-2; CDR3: CASRPEGAGGFQETQYF; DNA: TGTGCCAGCAGACCCGAGGGTGCGGGAGGATTCCAAGAGACCCAGTACTTC
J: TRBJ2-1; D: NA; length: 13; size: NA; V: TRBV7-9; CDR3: CASSSREYNEQFF; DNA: TGTGCCAGCAGCTCGCGGGAATACAATGAGCAGTTCTTC
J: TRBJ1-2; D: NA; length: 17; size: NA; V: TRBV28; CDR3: CASSFKGTLGGGMGYTF; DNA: TGTGCCAGCAGTTTCAAGGGGACTTTAGGCGGGGGTATGGGCTACACCTTC
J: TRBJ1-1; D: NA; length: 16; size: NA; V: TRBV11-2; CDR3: CASSLRGQERNTEAFF; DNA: TGTGCCAGCAGCTTAAGGGGACAAGAACGGAACACTGAAGCTTTCTTT
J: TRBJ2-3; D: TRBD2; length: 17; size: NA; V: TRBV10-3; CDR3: CAISGKRTSESTDTQYF; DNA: TGTGCCATCAGTGGGAAGAGGACTAGCGAAAGCACAGATACGCAGTATTTT
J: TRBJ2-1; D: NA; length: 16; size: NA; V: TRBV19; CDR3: CASSIGPAETYNEQFF; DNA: TGTGCCAGTAGTATTGGGCCAGCTGAGACCTACAATGAGCAGTTCTTC
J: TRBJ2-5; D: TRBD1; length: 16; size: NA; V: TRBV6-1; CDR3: CASSERQGRSQETQYF; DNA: TGTGCCAGCAGTGAACGACAGGGGAGGAGCCAAGAGACCCAGTACTTC
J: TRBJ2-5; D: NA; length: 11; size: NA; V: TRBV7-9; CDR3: CASSVEGTQYF; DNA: TGTGCCAGCAGCGTCGAGGGGACCCAGTACTTC
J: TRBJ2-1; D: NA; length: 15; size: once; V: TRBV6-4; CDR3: CASSEVPSSYNEQFF; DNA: TGTGCCAGCAGTGAAGTACCGAGCTCCTACAATGAGCAGTTCTTC
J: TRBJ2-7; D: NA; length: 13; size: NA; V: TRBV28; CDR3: CASSRDSPYEQYF; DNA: TGTGCCAGCAGTAGAGACAGTCCCTACGAGCAGTACTTC
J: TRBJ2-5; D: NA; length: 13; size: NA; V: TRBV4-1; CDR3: CASSQLGVETQYF; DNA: TGCGCCAGCAGCCAGTTAGGGGTCGAGACCCAGTACTTC
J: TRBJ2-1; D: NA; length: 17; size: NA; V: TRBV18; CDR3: CASSPPGPRRTIGEQFF; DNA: TGTGCCAGCTCACCGCCGGGACCCCGGCGGACTATTGGTGAGCAGTTCTTC
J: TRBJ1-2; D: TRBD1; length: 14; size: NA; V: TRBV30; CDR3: CAETTGGSFYGYTF; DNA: TGTGCCGAGACGACAGGGGGCTCTTTTTATGGCTACACCTTC
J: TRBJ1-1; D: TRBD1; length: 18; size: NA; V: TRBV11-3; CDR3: CASSLDPTGGVVNTEAFF; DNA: TGTGCCAGCAGCTTAGATCCGACAGGGGGCGTGGTGAACACTGAAGCTTTCTTT
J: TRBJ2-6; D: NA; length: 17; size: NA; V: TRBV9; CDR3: CASSVESRRTGANVLTF; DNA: TGTGCCAGCAGCGTAGAGAGTCGTAGAACTGGGGCCAACGTCCTGACTTTC
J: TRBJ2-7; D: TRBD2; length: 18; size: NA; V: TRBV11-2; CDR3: CASSLAGLAGGALYEQYF; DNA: TGTGCCAGCAGCTTAGCGGGACTAGCGGGAGGCGCCTTATACGAGCAGTACTTC
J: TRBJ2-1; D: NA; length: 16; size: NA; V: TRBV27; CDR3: CASSRSTGSVSNEQFF; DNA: TGTGCCAGCAGCCGATCAACGGGGTCTGTTTCCAATGAGCAGTTCTTC
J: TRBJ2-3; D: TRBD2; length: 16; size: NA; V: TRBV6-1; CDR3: CASSELSGGRTDTQYF; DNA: TGTGCCAGCAGTGAACTTAGCGGGGGCCGAACAGATACGCAGTATTTT
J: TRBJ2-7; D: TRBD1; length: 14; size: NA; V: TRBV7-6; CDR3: CASSLAGQGGEQYF; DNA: TGTGCCAGCAGCTTAGCGGGACAGGGCGGGGAGCAGTACTTC
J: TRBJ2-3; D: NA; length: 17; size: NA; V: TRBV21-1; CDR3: CASSKDRGRSVTDTQYF; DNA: TGTGCCAGCAGCAAAGACAGGGGAAGGTCGGTCACAGATACGCAGTATTTT
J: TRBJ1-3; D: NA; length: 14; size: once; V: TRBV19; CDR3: CASSISGAGNTIYF; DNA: TGTGCCAGTAGTATCTCAGGGGCAGGAAACACCATATATTTT
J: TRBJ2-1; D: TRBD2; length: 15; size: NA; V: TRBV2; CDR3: CASRGTSGGYNEQFF; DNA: TGTGCCAGCAGGGGGACTAGCGGGGGTTACAATGAGCAGTTCTTC
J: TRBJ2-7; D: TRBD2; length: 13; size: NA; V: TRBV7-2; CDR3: CASSHGRAYEQYF; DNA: TGTGCCAGCAGCCACGGGAGGGCTTACGAGCAGTACTTC
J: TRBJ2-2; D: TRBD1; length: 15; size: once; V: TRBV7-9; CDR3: CASRGGQAGTGELFF; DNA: TGTGCCAGCAGAGGCGGACAGGCGGGCACCGGGGAGCTGTTTTTT
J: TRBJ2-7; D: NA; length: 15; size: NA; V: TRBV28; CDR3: CASSFPMGSGSEQYF; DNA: TGTGCCAGCAGTTTCCCAATGGGGTCGGGGAGCGAGCAGTACTTC
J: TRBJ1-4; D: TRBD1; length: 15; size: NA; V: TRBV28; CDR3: CASSPPGTGKEKLFF; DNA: TGTGCCAGCAGTCCCCCCGGGACAGGGAAGGAAAAACTGTTTTTT